A single T cell receptor (beta chain) is shown here with its context. Per the germline V gene, CDR1 is MDHEN and CDR2 is SYDVKM. This CDR3 spans 15 amino acids. The V segment lost 4 bases and the J segment 5 bases; nucleotides outside the gene matches: 8. Assay used: immunoSEQ multiplex PCR; TCRdb lists only in-frame clones, some missing. Among 65,000 to 90,000 clones listed, around 92% were seen once. The sample belongs to a study of T cell changes during pregnancy in multiple sclerosis. This sequence was found in a female donor in good health, enrolled as a control in a pregnancy study. This sequence joins TRBV28 and TRBJ2-5, with TRBD1 identical over 9 bases. Source: peripheral blood, taken in the third trimester of pregnancy. The CDR3 nucleotides read TGTGCCAGCAGTTCCTTCGGGACAGGGCTTGAGACCCAGTACTTC. It specifies CASSSFGTGLETQYF.